A selection of T cell receptor beta chains follows, all from one sample in a study of blood T cell repertoires in COVID-19. TCRdb's table, derived via immunoSEQ multiplex PCR, lists solely in-frame clones and lacks some. Among 200,000 to 250,000 clones, approximately 86% were seen once, and the ten largest hold about 3.8%. The sequencing sample was made of peripheral blood. These receptors all stem from a woman aged 80 or older with acute or convalescent COVID-19. The CDR3 runs from the conserved cysteine through the conserved F or W. The D gene is left open where the match is weak. The size entry is marked missing in some rows and otherwise reads once, few, many or a size class.

CDR3 protein: CASTQRPGTGGYEQFF; CDR3 DNA: TGTGCCAGCACCCAAAGGCCAGGGACAGGGGGCTATGAGCAGTTCTTC; D gene: TRBD1; J gene: TRBJ2-1; V gene: TRBV27; clone size: few
CDR3 protein: CASMGQGAGGYTF; CDR3 DNA: TGTGCCAGTATGGGACAGGGGGCCGGTGGCTACACCTTC; D gene: TRBD1; J gene: TRBJ1-2; V gene: TRBV19; clone size: NA
CDR3 protein: CATTWDRGTEAFF; CDR3 DNA: TGTGCCACCACCTGGGACAGGGGGACTGAAGCTTTCTTT; D gene: TRBD1; J gene: TRBJ1-1; V gene: TRBV15; clone size: NA
CDR3 protein: CASSYTTIRGTAEYLF; CDR3 DNA: TGTGCCAGCAGTTACACAACAATCCGTGGGACAGCTGAATACCTATTC; D gene: TRBD1; J gene: TRBJ1-2; V gene: TRBV6-5; clone size: NA
CDR3 protein: CASSSRTLAGGPEQYF; CDR3 DNA: TGTGCCAGCAGCTCCCGAACTTTAGCGGGGGGGCCCGAGCAGTACTTC; D gene: TRBD2; J gene: TRBJ2-7; V gene: TRBV7-2; clone size: NA
CDR3 protein: CASSPDRPSYEQYF; CDR3 DNA: TGTGCCAGCAGTCCGGACAGGCCTTCCTACGAGCAGTACTTC; D gene: TRBD1; J gene: TRBJ2-7; V gene: TRBV6-5; clone size: NA
CDR3 protein: CASRQGQRTGNTIYF; CDR3 DNA: TGTGCCAGTAGACAGGGACAGAGAACTGGAAACACCATATATTTT; D gene: TRBD1; J gene: TRBJ1-3; V gene: TRBV19; clone size: NA
CDR3 protein: CASSRTGGSTDTQYF; CDR3 DNA: TGTGCCAGCAGCCGAACGGGGGGTAGCACAGATACGCAGTATTTT; D gene: TRBD2; J gene: TRBJ2-3; V gene: TRBV6-2/TRBV6-3; clone size: NA
CDR3 protein: CASSTRGSTGANVLTF; CDR3 DNA: TGTGCCAGTAGTACCCGGGGGAGCACTGGGGCCAACGTCCTGACTTTC; D gene: NA; J gene: TRBJ2-6; V gene: TRBV19; clone size: few
CDR3 protein: CASSLRAGTNTEAFF; CDR3 DNA: TGTGCCAGCAGCTTACGGGCTGGGACTAACACTGAAGCTTTCTTT; D gene: NA; J gene: TRBJ1-1; V gene: TRBV5-5; clone size: few
CDR3 protein: CASRREGRETQYF; CDR3 DNA: TGTGCCAGCAGGAGGGAGGGACGGGAGACCCAGTACTTC; D gene: TRBD2; J gene: TRBJ2-5; V gene: TRBV6-5; clone size: NA
CDR3 protein: CASSDSKSGGHEQYF; CDR3 DNA: TGTGCCAGCAGTGACTCGAAGTCAGGGGGGCACGAGCAGTACTTC; D gene: NA; J gene: TRBJ2-7; V gene: TRBV6-4; clone size: NA
CDR3 protein: CATSPGVSGANVLTF; CDR3 DNA: TGTGCCACCAGCCCGGGGGTCTCTGGGGCCAACGTCCTGACTTTC; D gene: NA; J gene: TRBJ2-6; V gene: TRBV15; clone size: NA
CDR3 protein: CASISGQSNYGYTF; CDR3 DNA: TGTGCCAGCATCTCGGGACAGTCTAACTATGGCTACACCTTC; D gene: TRBD1; J gene: TRBJ1-2; V gene: TRBV28; clone size: NA
CDR3 protein: CASSIRGPSEETQYF; CDR3 DNA: TGTGCCAGTAGTATAAGGGGCCCCTCCGAAGAGACCCAGTACTTC; D gene: NA; J gene: TRBJ2-5; V gene: TRBV19; clone size: NA
CDR3 protein: CASRTGPLNTEAFF; CDR3 DNA: TGTGCCAGTAGAACAGGACCCCTGAACACTGAAGCTTTCTTT; D gene: NA; J gene: TRBJ1-1; V gene: TRBV19; clone size: NA
CDR3 protein: CASSSQGPYGYTF; CDR3 DNA: TGTGCCAGCAGTTCCCAGGGGCCCTATGGCTACACCTTC; D gene: NA; J gene: TRBJ1-2; V gene: TRBV12-3/TRBV12-4; clone size: NA
CDR3 protein: CASSGPGQENTEAFF; CDR3 DNA: TGTGCCAGCAGCGGCCCGGGACAGGAAAACACTGAAGCTTTCTTT; D gene: TRBD1; J gene: TRBJ1-1; V gene: TRBV13; clone size: NA
CDR3 protein: CASSLGTTTGTEAFF; CDR3 DNA: TGTGCCAGCAGCTTAGGCACTACAACAGGTACTGAAGCTTTCTTT; D gene: NA; J gene: TRBJ1-1; V gene: TRBV7-6; clone size: few
CDR3 protein: CASSSHGGLVNTEAFF; CDR3 DNA: TGTGCCAGCAGCTCCCACGGGGGGTTGGTGAACACTGAAGCTTTCTTT; D gene: NA; J gene: TRBJ1-1; V gene: TRBV7-2; clone size: NA
CDR3 protein: CASSRTGNKNTEAFF; CDR3 DNA: TGTGCCAGCAGCCGAACGGGAAATAAGAACACTGAAGCTTTCTTT; D gene: NA; J gene: TRBJ1-1; V gene: TRBV11-2; clone size: NA
CDR3 protein: CASSLRASQDSNTEAFF; CDR3 DNA: TGTGCCAGCAGCTTAAGGGCCAGCCAGGACTCGAACACTGAAGCTTTCTTT; D gene: NA; J gene: TRBJ1-1; V gene: TRBV5-5; clone size: NA
CDR3 protein: CASSPRQTNYGYTF; CDR3 DNA: TGTGCCAGCAGTCCCCGACAAACTAACTATGGCTACACCTTC; D gene: NA; J gene: TRBJ1-2; V gene: TRBV27; clone size: NA
CDR3 protein: CASNTRVNTEAFF; CDR3 DNA: TGTGCCAGCAATACCAGGGTGAACACTGAAGCTTTCTTT; D gene: NA; J gene: TRBJ1-1; V gene: TRBV2; clone size: NA
CDR3 protein: CASSLEKGERNQPQHF; CDR3 DNA: TGCGCCAGCAGCTTGGAGAAAGGGGAACGCAATCAGCCCCAGCATTTT; D gene: NA; J gene: TRBJ1-5; V gene: TRBV5-1; clone size: NA
CDR3 protein: CASSEAEYNEQFF; CDR3 DNA: TGTGCCAGCAGTGAAGCCGAGTACAATGAGCAGTTCTTC; D gene: NA; J gene: TRBJ2-1; V gene: TRBV2; clone size: NA
CDR3 protein: CSASQGGGSYEQYF; CDR3 DNA: TGCAGTGCTAGTCAGGGGGGCGGGTCCTACGAGCAGTACTTC; D gene: NA; J gene: TRBJ2-7; V gene: TRBV20-1; clone size: NA
CDR3 protein: CASSREVGNQPQHF; CDR3 DNA: TGTGCCAGCTCACGAGAGGTCGGCAATCAGCCCCAGCATTTT; D gene: NA; J gene: TRBJ1-5; V gene: TRBV18; clone size: NA
CDR3 protein: CASSPTLSGDGYTF; CDR3 DNA: TGTGCCAGCAGCCCTACCTTAAGCGGAGATGGCTACACCTTC; D gene: NA; J gene: TRBJ1-2; V gene: TRBV7-2; clone size: once
CDR3 protein: CASSYGQLYNSPLHF; CDR3 DNA: TGTGCCAGCAGTTACGGGCAACTGTATAATTCACCCCTCCACTTT; D gene: NA; J gene: TRBJ1-6; V gene: TRBV6-5; clone size: NA
CDR3 protein: CASSLVSGDGYTF; CDR3 DNA: TGTGCCAGCAGCTTAGTATCAGGGGATGGCTACACCTTC; D gene: NA; J gene: TRBJ1-2; V gene: TRBV7-9; clone size: NA
CDR3 protein: CASSQRGGSEQYF; CDR3 DNA: TGTGCCAGCAGCCAGCGGGGGGGTTCCGAGCAGTACTTC; D gene: TRBD2; J gene: TRBJ2-7; V gene: TRBV3-1/TRBV3-2; clone size: NA
CDR3 protein: CASSAHMNTEAFF; CDR3 DNA: TGTGCCAGCAGCGCACACATGAACACTGAAGCTTTCTTT; D gene: NA; J gene: TRBJ1-1; V gene: TRBV7-2; clone size: NA
CDR3 protein: CASSPEQGVDGYTF; CDR3 DNA: TGCGCCAGCAGCCCTGAACAGGGGGTGGATGGCTACACTTTC; D gene: TRBD1; J gene: TRBJ1-2; V gene: TRBV5-1; clone size: NA
CDR3 protein: CASSEIRVNEQYF; CDR3 DNA: TGTGCCAGCAGTGAAATCCGGGTAAACGAGCAGTACTTC; D gene: NA; J gene: TRBJ2-7; V gene: TRBV6-1; clone size: NA
CDR3 protein: CASSVVPQNTDTQYF; CDR3 DNA: TGTGCCAGCAGCGTAGTTCCACAGAACACAGATACGCAGTATTTT; D gene: NA; J gene: TRBJ2-3; V gene: TRBV9; clone size: NA
CDR3 protein: CASNKGQLNTGELFF; CDR3 DNA: TGTGCCAGCAACAAGGGACAGCTAAACACCGGGGAGCTGTTTTTT; D gene: TRBD1; J gene: TRBJ2-2; V gene: TRBV2; clone size: NA
CDR3 protein: CSVSTSGKTYEQYF; CDR3 DNA: TGCAGCGTGTCGACTAGCGGGAAAACCTACGAGCAGTACTTC; D gene: TRBD2; J gene: TRBJ2-7; V gene: TRBV29-1; clone size: NA
CDR3 protein: CATSDWGGDTQYF; CDR3 DNA: TGTGCCACCAGTGATTGGGGGGGGGATACGCAGTATTTT; D gene: TRBD2; J gene: TRBJ2-3; V gene: TRBV24-1; clone size: once
CDR3 protein: CASSEDGGSGYTF; CDR3 DNA: TGTGCCAGCAGTGAAGACGGGGGTTCGGGCTACACCTTC; D gene: NA; J gene: TRBJ1-2; V gene: TRBV6-1; clone size: once
CDR3 protein: CASRSGSNNEKLFF; CDR3 DNA: TGTGCCAGCCGCTCCGGGTCTAACAATGAAAAACTGTTTTTT; D gene: NA; J gene: TRBJ1-4; V gene: TRBV2; clone size: NA
CDR3 protein: CASSQEISDTKAFF; CDR3 DNA: TGTGCCAGCAGCCAAGAAATATCGGACACAAAAGCTTTCTTT; D gene: NA; J gene: TRBJ1-1; V gene: TRBV3-1/TRBV3-2; clone size: NA
CDR3 protein: CAWSVARDTEAFF; CDR3 DNA: TGTGCCTGGAGTGTAGCCCGGGACACTGAAGCTTTCTTT; D gene: NA; J gene: TRBJ1-1; V gene: TRBV30; clone size: NA
CDR3 protein: CASCVGQGNSPLHF; CDR3 DNA: TGTGCCAGCTGTGTTGGACAGGGGAACTCACCCCTCCACTTT; D gene: TRBD1; J gene: TRBJ1-6; V gene: TRBV28; clone size: NA
CDR3 protein: CASSYGMGGNEKLFF; CDR3 DNA: TGTGCCAGCAGTTACGGGATGGGGGGTAATGAAAAACTGTTTTTT; D gene: NA; J gene: TRBJ1-4; V gene: TRBV6-5; clone size: NA
CDR3 protein: CASSDSPTGLSNQPQHF; CDR3 DNA: TGTGCCAGCAGTGATTCCCCGACAGGGTTAAGCAATCAGCCCCAGCATTTT; D gene: TRBD1; J gene: TRBJ1-5; V gene: TRBV6-1; clone size: NA
CDR3 protein: CASSLAGGEMNIQYF; CDR3 DNA: TGCGCCAGCAGCTTGGCAGGAGGTGAAATGAACATTCAGTACTTC; D gene: NA; J gene: TRBJ2-4; V gene: TRBV5-1; clone size: NA